This T cell receptor beta chain is drawn from a study of blood T cell repertoires in COVID-19. Turning to the study itself: PBMCs, B-cell-depleted T cells, or T cells were the source of the cDNA or gDNA that made up the material.

This clone came up many times. Germline V lookup: CDR1 SGHDN, CDR2 FVKESK. The CDR3 loop spans 15 amino acids. Trimming took 1 base from V and 0 from J, leaving 7 bases between them. Here immunoSEQ multiplex PCR was the method, and the copy in TCRdb shows in-frame clones only, minus some. The data show more than 200,000 clones, 80% to 85% seen once. This rearrangement joins TRBV14 to TRBJ2-1, with a tentative D call TRBD2 (5 bases). The sequencing sample was made of peripheral blood. The receptor comes from a man aged 45-60 years with active or convalescent COVID-19. The CDR3 region is CASSQGAGSYNEQFF. The CDR3 region has the DNA TGTGCCAGCAGCCAAGGGGCGGGCTCCTACAATGAGCAGTTCTTC.